This T cell receptor beta chain stems from a study of blood T cell repertoires in COVID-19. About the research overall: The origin of the acute and convalescent COVID-19 samples was the United States, Italy and Spain. T cells, B-cell-depleted T cells, or PBMCs provided the cDNA or gDNA that served as material.

Followed over time, Seattle patients had been enrolled while infection was active. Assay: immunoSEQ multiplex PCR; the TCRdb copy retains only in-frame clones and omits some. Altogether some 190,000 clones are present, 82% being singletons, with the ten largest covering 7.8%. Germline V gives CDR1 MGHRA, CDR2 YSYEKL. V gave up 0 bases and J gave up 8 bases, with 16 bases separating them. The CDR3 contains 16 residues. The sequencing sample was made of peripheral blood. The origin of this receptor is a woman aged 55-70 years with COVID-19, enrolled during active disease. This sequence joins TRBV4-1 and TRBJ1-4, with D possibly being TRBD1 (5 bases). The CDR3 nucleotides read TGCGCCAGCAGCCAAGATCCCGGGGGGTCGGAAGAAAAACTGTTTTTT. Translated, it gives CASSQDPGGSEEKLFF.